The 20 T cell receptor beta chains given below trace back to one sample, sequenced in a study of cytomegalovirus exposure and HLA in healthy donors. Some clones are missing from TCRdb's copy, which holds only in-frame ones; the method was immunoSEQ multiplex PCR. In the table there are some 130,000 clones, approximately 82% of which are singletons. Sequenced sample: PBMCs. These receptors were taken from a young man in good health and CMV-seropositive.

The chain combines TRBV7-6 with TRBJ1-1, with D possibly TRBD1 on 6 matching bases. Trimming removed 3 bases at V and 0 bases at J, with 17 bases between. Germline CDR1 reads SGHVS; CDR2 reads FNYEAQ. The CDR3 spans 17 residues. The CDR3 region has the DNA TGTGCCAGCAGCTTGAACAGGGCCCGCCGGGTGAACACTGAAGCTTTCTTT. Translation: CASSLNRARRVNTEAFF.

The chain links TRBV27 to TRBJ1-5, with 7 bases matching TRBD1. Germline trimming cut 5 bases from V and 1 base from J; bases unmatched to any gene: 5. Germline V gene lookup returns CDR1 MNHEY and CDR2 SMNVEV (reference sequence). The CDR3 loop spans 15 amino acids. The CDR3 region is CASSETGESNQPQHF. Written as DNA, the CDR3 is TGTGCCAGCAGTGAAACAGGGGAGAGCAATCAGCCCCAGCATTTT.

The CDR3 bases are TGTGCCAGCAGCTTGGGGACAGGCTCCTACAATGAGCAGTTCTTC. Translated: CASSLGTGSYNEQFF. V and J are TRBV11-2 and TRBJ2-1; the match to TRBD1 covers 8 bases. CDR1 is SGHAT and CDR2 is FQNNGV in the germline V gene. This CDR3 is 15 amino acids long. V shed 3 bases, J shed 0 bases, and the junction held 1 base outside the gene matches.

The CDR3 loop is CASSDQGLVQETQYF. CDR3 nucleotides: TGTGCCAGCAGTGATCAGGGGTTAGTCCAAGAGACCCAGTACTTC. This chain links TRBV2 with TRBJ2-5; a weak D match, TRBD1 (6 bases). Germline V lookup: CDR1 SNHLY, CDR2 FYNNEI. V lost 3 bases to trimming and J lost 1 base, with 12 bases between them. The CDR3 runs to 15 residues.

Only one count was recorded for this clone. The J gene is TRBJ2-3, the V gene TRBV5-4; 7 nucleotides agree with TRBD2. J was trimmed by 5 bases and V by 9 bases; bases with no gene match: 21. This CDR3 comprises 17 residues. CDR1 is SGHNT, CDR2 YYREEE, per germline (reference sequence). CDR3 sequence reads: CAIPKKAGTLRGDTQYF. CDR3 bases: TGTGCCATCCCGAAGAAAGCGGGGACTCTACGGGGAGATACGCAGTATTTT.

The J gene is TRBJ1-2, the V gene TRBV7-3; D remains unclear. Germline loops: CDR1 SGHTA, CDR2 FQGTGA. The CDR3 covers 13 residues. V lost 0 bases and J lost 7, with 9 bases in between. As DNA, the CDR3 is TGTGCCAGCAGCTTAACTCCGGGAAGTGGCTACACCTTC. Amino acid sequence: CASSLTPGSGYTF.

The CDR3 region has the DNA TGTGCCAGTAGCTCTCTAGCGGGGGGGATAACAGATACGCAGTATTTT. Amino acid sequence: CASSSLAGGITDTQYF. The chain joins TRBV19 to TRBJ2-3, with 12 bases matching TRBD2. The J segment lost 3 bases and the V segment lost 6 bases, leaving 7 bases of the junction unmatched. Germline V gives CDR1 LNHDA, CDR2 SQIVND (reference sequence). The CDR3 extends over 16 amino acids.

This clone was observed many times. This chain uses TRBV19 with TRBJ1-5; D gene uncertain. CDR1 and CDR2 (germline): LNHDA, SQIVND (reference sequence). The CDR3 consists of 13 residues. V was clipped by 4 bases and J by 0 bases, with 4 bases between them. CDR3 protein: CASSTGSNQPQHF. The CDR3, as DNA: TGTGCCAGTAGTACGGGTAGCAATCAGCCCCAGCATTTT. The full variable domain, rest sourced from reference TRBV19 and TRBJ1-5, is DGGITQSPKYLFRKEGQNVTLSCEQNLNHDAMYWYRQDPGQGLRLIYYSQIVNDFQKGDIAEGYSVSREKKESFPLTVTSAQKNPTAFYLCASSTGSNQPQHFGDGTRLSIL.

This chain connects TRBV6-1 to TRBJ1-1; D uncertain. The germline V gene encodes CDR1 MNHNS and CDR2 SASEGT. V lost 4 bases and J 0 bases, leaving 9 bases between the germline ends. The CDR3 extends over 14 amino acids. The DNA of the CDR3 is TGTGCCAGCAGTGCTGGACTGATGAACACTGAAGCTTTCTTT. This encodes CASSAGLMNTEAFF.

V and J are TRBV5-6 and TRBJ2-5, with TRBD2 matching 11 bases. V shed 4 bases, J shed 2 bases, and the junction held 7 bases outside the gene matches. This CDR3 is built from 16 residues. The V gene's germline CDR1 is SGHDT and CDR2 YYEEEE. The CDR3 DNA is TGTGCCAGCAGCCCGAGACTAGCGGGGCGGCAAGAGACCCAGTACTTC. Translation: CASSPRLAGRQETQYF.

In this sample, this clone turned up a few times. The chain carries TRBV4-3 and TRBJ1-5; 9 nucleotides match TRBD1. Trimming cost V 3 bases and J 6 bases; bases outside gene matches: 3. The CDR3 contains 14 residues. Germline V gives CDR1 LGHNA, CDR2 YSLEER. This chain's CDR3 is CASSQTGGSQPQHF. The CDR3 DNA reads TGCGCCAGCAGCCAGACAGGGGGAAGTCAGCCCCAGCATTTT.

Here the CDR3 reads CASRPGTGTSNQPQHF. The DNA for the CDR3 is TGTGCCAGCAGACCCGGGACAGGGACATCCAATCAGCCCCAGCATTTT. This rearrangement joins TRBV7-8 to TRBJ1-5, with TRBD1 matching over 9 bases. This CDR3 is 16 amino acids long. V lost 6 bases and J lost 3; bases outside the gene matches: 9. Looked up from germline, CDR1 is SGHVS and CDR2 is FQNEAQ.

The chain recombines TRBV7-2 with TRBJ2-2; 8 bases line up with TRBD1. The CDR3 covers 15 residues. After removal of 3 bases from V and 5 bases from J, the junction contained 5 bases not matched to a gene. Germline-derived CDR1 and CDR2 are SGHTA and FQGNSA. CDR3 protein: CASSLIRGLTGELFF. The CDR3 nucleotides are TGTGCCAGCAGCTTGATCAGGGGGCTTACCGGGGAGCTGTTTTTT. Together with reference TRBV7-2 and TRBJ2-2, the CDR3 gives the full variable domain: GAGVSQSPSNKVTEKGKDVELRCDPISGHTALYWYRQSLGQGLEFLIYFQGNSAPDKSGLPSDRFSAERTGGSVSTLTIQRTQQEDSAVYLCASSLIRGLTGELFFGEGSRLTVL.

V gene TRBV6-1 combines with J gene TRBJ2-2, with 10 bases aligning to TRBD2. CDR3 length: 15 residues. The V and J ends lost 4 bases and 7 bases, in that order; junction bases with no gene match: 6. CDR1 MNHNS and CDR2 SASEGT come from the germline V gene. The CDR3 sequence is CASSASGTSVGELFF. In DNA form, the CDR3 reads TGTGCCAGCAGTGCCTCCGGGACTAGCGTCGGGGAGCTGTTTTTT.

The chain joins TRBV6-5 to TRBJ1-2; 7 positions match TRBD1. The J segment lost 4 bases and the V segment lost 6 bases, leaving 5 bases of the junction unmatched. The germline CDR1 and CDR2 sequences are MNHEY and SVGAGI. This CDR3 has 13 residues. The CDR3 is CASRHRGSYGYTF. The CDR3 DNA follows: TGTGCCAGCAGACACAGGGGTAGCTATGGCTACACCTTC.

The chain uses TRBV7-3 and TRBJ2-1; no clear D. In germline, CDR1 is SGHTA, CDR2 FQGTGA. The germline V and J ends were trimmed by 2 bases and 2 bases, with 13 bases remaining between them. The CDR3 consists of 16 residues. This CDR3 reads CASSLSRVVPYNEQFF. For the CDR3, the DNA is TGTGCCAGCAGCTTATCCCGGGTAGTTCCCTACAATGAGCAGTTCTTC.

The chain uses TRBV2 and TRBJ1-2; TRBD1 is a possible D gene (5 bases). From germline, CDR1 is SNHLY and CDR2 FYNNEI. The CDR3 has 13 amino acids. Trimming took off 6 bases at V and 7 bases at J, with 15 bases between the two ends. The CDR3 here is CASSATLRGGYTF. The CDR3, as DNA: TGTGCCAGCAGCGCGACCCTTAGGGGTGGCTACACCTTC. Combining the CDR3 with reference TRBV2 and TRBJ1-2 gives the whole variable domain EPEVTQTPSHQVTQMGQEVILRCVPISNHLYFYWYRQILGQKVEFLVSFYNNEISEKSEIFDDQFSVERPDGSNFTLKIRSTKLEDSAMYFCASSATLRGGYTFGSGTRLTVV.

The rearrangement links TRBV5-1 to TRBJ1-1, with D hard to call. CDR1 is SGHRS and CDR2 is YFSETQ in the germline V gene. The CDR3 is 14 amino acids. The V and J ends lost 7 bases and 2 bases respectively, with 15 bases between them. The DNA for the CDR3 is TGCGCCAGCTCCTTTTCAACGGTTAACACTGAAGCTTTCTTT. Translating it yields CASSFSTVNTEAFF.

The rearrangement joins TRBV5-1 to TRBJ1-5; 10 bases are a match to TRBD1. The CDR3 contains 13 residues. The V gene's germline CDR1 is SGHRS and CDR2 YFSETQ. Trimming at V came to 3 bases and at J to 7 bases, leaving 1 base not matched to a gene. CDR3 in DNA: TGCGCCAGCAGCTGGACAGGGGGACAGCCCCAGCATTTT. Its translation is CASSWTGGQPQHF.

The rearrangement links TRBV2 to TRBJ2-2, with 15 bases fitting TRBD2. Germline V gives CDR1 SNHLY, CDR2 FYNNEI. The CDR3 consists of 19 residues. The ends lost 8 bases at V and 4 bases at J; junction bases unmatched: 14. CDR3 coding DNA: TGTGCCAGCGATCGCGGGACTAGCGGGGGGTCGTGGAGCACCGGGGAGCTGTTTTTT. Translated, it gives CASDRGTSGGSWSTGELFF.